This T cell receptor (beta chain) was profiled in a study of T-cell memory formation after mild COVID-19. Overall study results and limits: Contracting clones from day 15 to 85 showed balanced CD4/CD8; later expanders favored CD4+.

As concerns this clonotype: Its matching antigen is unknown.

TCRdb reprocessed the 5' RACE reads via MiXCR and lists one record per CDR3 protein. This sample yields 400,000 to 500,000 distinct CDR3 sequences, of which 20% are seen a single time; roughly 8% belongs to the top ten. The germline CDR1 and CDR2 sequences are MNHEY and SVGAGI. This CDR3 comprises 14 residues. V lost 0 bases to trimming and J lost 7 bases, with 12 bases between them. The source of this sequence is an adult woman who had mild COVID-19 (a few samples of this study predate the infection). Cell type and time point are not known. Sequences were obtained from PBMCs or a T cell subset sorted from them (not recorded which). The chain links TRBV6-5 to TRBJ1-2, with D possibly being TRBD1 (5 bases). In DNA form, the CDR3 reads TGTGCCAGCAGTTACTCGCCGTGGAGGGGTGGCTACACCTTC. This gives the protein CASSYSPWRGGYTF.